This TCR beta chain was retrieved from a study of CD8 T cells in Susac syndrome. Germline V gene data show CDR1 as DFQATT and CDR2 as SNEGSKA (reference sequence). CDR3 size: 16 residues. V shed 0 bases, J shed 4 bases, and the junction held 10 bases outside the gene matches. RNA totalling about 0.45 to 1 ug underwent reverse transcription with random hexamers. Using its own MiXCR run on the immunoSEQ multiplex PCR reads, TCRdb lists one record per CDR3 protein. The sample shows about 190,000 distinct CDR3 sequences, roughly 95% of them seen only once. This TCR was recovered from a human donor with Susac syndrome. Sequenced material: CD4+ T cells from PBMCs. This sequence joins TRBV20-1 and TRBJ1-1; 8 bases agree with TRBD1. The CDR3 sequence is CSARDRVQGASTEAFF. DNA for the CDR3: TGCAGTGCTAGAGATCGAGTTCAGGGGGCGAGCACTGAAGCTTTCTTT.